A single sample gave rise to the 21 T cell receptor beta chains below, sequenced in a study of OX40 agonist ivuxolimab in advanced cancers. The protocol was immunoSEQ multiplex PCR, while the TCRdb copy is restricted to in-frame clones and leaves out a portion. This repertoire shows about 75,000 clones, roughly 81% found once; its top ten account for 17%. The sequencing here drew on CD4+ or CD8+ T cells sorted from blood, taken in a trial of the OX40 agonist ivuxolimab. The receptor source for this set is an adult with an advanced solid tumor such as melanoma, head and neck, liver or kidney cancer.

The chain recombines TRBV5-4 with TRBJ1-1; 9 nucleotides match TRBD1. This CDR3 is built from 14 residues. The germline V gene encodes CDR1 SGHNT and CDR2 YYREEE (reference sequence). Unmatched junction bases numbered 8, after V lost 0 bases and J lost 11 bases. CDR3 loop: CASSLDRGRGVAFF. The CDR3 coding sequence is TGTGCCAGCAGCTTGGACAGGGGGCGCGGGGTCGCTTTCTTT.

This chain joins TRBV5-1 and TRBJ1-3, with D possibly being TRBD1 (6 bases). The CDR3 consists of 16 residues. The germline CDR1 and CDR2 sequences are SGHRS and YFSETQ. V lost 0 bases, J lost 4 bases, and 14 bases lay in between. The CDR3 DNA sequence: TGCGCCAGCAGCTTGGGTCTGGGGGCCGTCGGAAACACCATATATTTT. Translation: CASSLGLGAVGNTIYF. The full variable domain, in which reference TRBV5-1 and TRBJ1-3 provide the parts outside the CDR3, is KAGVTQTPRYLIKTRGQQVTLSCSPISGHRSVSWYQQTPGQGLQFLFEYFSETQRNKGNFPGRFSGRQFSNSRSEMNVSTLELGDSALYLCASSLGLGAVGNTIYFGEGSWLTVV.

This chain uses TRBV5-1 with TRBJ2-1, with 8 positions matching TRBD2. The CDR3 loop spans 15 amino acids. Germline-derived CDR1 and CDR2 are SGHRS and YFSETQ. J lost 7 bases, V lost 2 bases, and 8 bases had no gene match. CDR3 DNA sequence: TGCGCCAGCAGCTTCGGTGAGAGCGGGAGTAATGAGCAGTTCTTC. This encodes CASSFGESGSNEQFF. The full variable domain, completed using reference TRBV5-1 and TRBJ2-1, is KAGVTQTPRYLIKTRGQQVTLSCSPISGHRSVSWYQQTPGQGLQFLFEYFSETQRNKGNFPGRFSGRQFSNSRSEMNVSTLELGDSALYLCASSFGESGSNEQFFGPGTRLTVL.

This chain links TRBV2 with TRBJ2-7; TRBD2 agrees at 9 bases. The V gene's germline CDR1 is SNHLY and CDR2 FYNNEI. J gave up 5 bases and V 7 bases, and 12 bases lay outside the gene matches. This CDR3 region has 15 residues. The CDR3 protein is CASTLPGLAVHEQYF. In DNA form, the CDR3 reads TGTGCCAGCACTTTACCGGGACTAGCTGTCCACGAGCAGTACTTC.

This clone occurred once. The chain employs TRBV5-4 and TRBJ1-2; perhaps TRBD1 as D (6 bases). CDR1 and CDR2 (germline): SGHNT, YYREEE (reference sequence). This CDR3 comprises 13 residues. Deletions cut 4 bases from V and 5 bases from J, with 12 bases between. The CDR3 region is CASSLGQPYGYTF. The CDR3 nucleotides read TGTGCCAGCAGCCTCGGACAGCCATATGGCTACACCTTC.

This clone has only one observation. The chain uses TRBV4-1 and TRBJ2-2, with 7 bases fitting TRBD2. The trim removed 1 base at V and 3 bases at J, leaving 5 bases unmatched. In germline, CDR1 is MGHRA, CDR2 YSYEKL. The CDR3 sequence is 16 residues long. CDR3 sequence (DNA): TGCGCCAGCAGCCAAGGGCTAGCGGTGGACACCGGGGAGCTGTTTTTT. Amino acid sequence: CASSQGLAVDTGELFF.

The V and J genes are TRBV29-1 and TRBJ2-5, with D unclear. V was trimmed by 1 base and J by 3 bases, leaving 9 bases between them. From germline, CDR1 is SQVTM and CDR2 ANQGSEA. This CDR3 has 13 residues. In DNA form, the CDR3 reads TGCAGCGTTGAAGGGCAGTATGAAGAGACCCAGTACTTC. Its translation is CSVEGQYEETQYF.

The rearrangement joins TRBV6-5 to TRBJ2-7, with D possibly being TRBD2 (6 bases). Germline CDR1 is MNHEY and CDR2 is SVGAGI. The CDR3 totals 13 residues. The germline V and J ends were trimmed by 6 bases and 3 bases, with 12 bases remaining between them. In nucleotides, the CDR3 is TGTGCCAGCAGACCGGGAGCGCACTACGAGCAGTACTTC. Translated: CASRPGAHYEQYF.

This CDR3 reads CASSLLAPLLYNEQFF. The CDR3 bases are TGTGCCAGCAGCTTACTAGCGCCCCTTCTCTACAATGAGCAGTTCTTC. The rearrangement joins TRBV5-5 to TRBJ2-1, with 7 bases lining up with TRBD2. This CDR3 is 16 amino acids long. The junction had 8 bases not matched to a gene; V was cut back by 2 bases and J by 3 bases. Germline V gene sequence: CDR1 SGHKS, CDR2 YYEKEE (reference sequence).

The chain carries TRBV19 and TRBJ2-5; 12 nucleotides agree with TRBD2. The J call is uncertain, as TRBJ2-7 better fits the DNA end. The CDR3 runs to 15 residues. CDR1 is LNHDA and CDR2 is SQIVND in the germline V gene (reference sequence). The CDR3 DNA reads as TGTGCCAGTAGTATATCGGGACTAGCGGGCTACGAGCAGTACTTC. Encoded protein: CASSISGLAGYEQYF.

The chain uses TRBV5-8 and TRBJ2-1, with D unresolved. Trimming shortened V by 0 bases and J by 4 bases, and 11 bases separated the two germline ends. This CDR3 is built from 15 residues. Per germline, CDR1 SGHTS and CDR2 YDEGEE. This CDR3 reads CASSLGTPSYNEQFF. CDR3 DNA: TGTGCCAGCAGCTTGGGCACTCCTAGTTACAATGAGCAGTTCTTC.

This rearrangement joins TRBV10-3 to TRBJ2-7, with D maybe TRBD2 (7 bases). Trimming shortened V by 8 bases and J by 5 bases, and 22 bases separated the two germline ends. This CDR3 is built from 15 residues. Germline CDR1 is ENHRY and CDR2 is SYGVKD. This CDR3 is CAIQAGGPGIDEQYF. In DNA, the CDR3 is TGTGCCATCCAGGCCGGGGGGCCGGGGATTGACGAGCAGTACTTC.

V is TRBV29-1 and J is TRBJ2-6; D unresolved. The CDR3 covers 14 residues. The V gene lost 4 bases and the J gene lost 2 bases, with 9 bases spanning the gap. The germline CDR1 and CDR2 sequences are SQVTM and ANQGSEA. This chain's CDR3 is CSVGDRAGANVLTF. The CDR3 DNA sequence: TGCAGCGTTGGCGATAGGGCTGGGGCCAACGTCCTGACTTTC.

This clone was counted a single time. The chain couples TRBV19 to TRBJ2-7; D ambiguous. CDR3 length: 13 residues. Trimming took off 3 bases at V and 0 bases at J, with 6 bases between the two ends. Germline lookup yields CDR1 LNHDA and CDR2 SQIVND (reference sequence). As DNA, the CDR3 is TGTGCCAGTAGTATGGAAAGCTCCTACGAGCAGTACTTC. Protein sequence: CASSMESSYEQYF.

There are a few counts of this clone. The chain links TRBV19 to TRBJ1-2; no clear D. The germline V gene has CDR1 LNHDA and CDR2 SQIVND (reference sequence). The V gene lost 4 bases and the J gene lost 5 bases, with 14 bases spanning the gap. The length of the CDR3 is 14 residues. The CDR3 sequence is CASSNVRGWYGYTF. CDR3 nucleotides: TGTGCCAGTAGTAACGTCCGTGGATGGTATGGCTACACCTTC.

The chain carries TRBV11-3 and TRBJ2-1; the D is unclear. The CDR3 has 13 amino acids. V was trimmed by 4 bases and J by 10 bases, leaving 14 bases between them. The germline CDR1 and CDR2 sequences are SGHNT and YENEEA. The CDR3 region is CASSSSYLQEQFF. In DNA, the CDR3 is TGTGCCAGCAGCTCTTCATACCTACAAGAGCAGTTCTTC.

V usage is TRBV5-4 and J usage is TRBJ2-1, with D unclear. V was trimmed by 4 bases and J by 4 bases, leaving 9 bases between them. The CDR3 contains 13 residues. Germline V gene data show CDR1 as SGHNT and CDR2 as YYREEE (reference sequence). In DNA form, the CDR3 reads TGTGCCAGCAGCCTAGGGTCGTACAATGAGCAGTTCTTC. As protein: CASSLGSYNEQFF.

The J gene is TRBJ1-2, the V gene TRBV5-1, with D tentatively TRBD1 (5 bases). This CDR3 comprises 13 residues. V lost 0 bases and J lost 4, with 7 bases in between. Germline values: CDR1 SGHRS, CDR2 YFSETQ. The CDR3 sequence: CASSLEGIYGYTF. The CDR3 DNA follows: TGCGCCAGCAGCTTGGAGGGGATCTATGGCTACACCTTC.

The V and J genes are TRBV28 and TRBJ2-2; 7 nucleotides align to TRBD2. J gave up 5 bases and V 10 bases, and 10 bases lay outside the gene matches. The CDR3 length is 14 residues. Germline CDR1 MDHEN, CDR2 SYDVKM. The CDR3 DNA is TGTGCCACCCTGAGGGCGGGGGAGACCGGGGAGCTGTTTTTT. Protein product: CATLRAGETGELFF.

This chain connects TRBV7-9 to TRBJ1-3, with 7 nucleotides matching TRBD1. The trim removed 4 bases at V and 0 bases at J, leaving 6 bases unmatched. The germline V gene encodes CDR1 SEHNR and CDR2 FQNEAQ (reference sequence). The CDR3 length is 16 residues. CDR3 nucleotides: TGTGCCAGCAGCTCCCGGGGGACAGTCTCTGGAAACACCATATATTTT. Its translation is CASSSRGTVSGNTIYF.

This chain links TRBV10-3 with TRBJ2-2, with D possibly being TRBD1 or TRBD2 (5 bases each). The CDR3 is 14 residues long. V lost 8 bases and J 0 bases, leaving 10 bases between the germline ends. CDR1 is ENHRY and CDR2 is SYGVKD in the germline V gene. In DNA, the CDR3 is TGTGCCATCCGGGGCGGCGCGAACACCGGGGAGCTGTTTTTT. This codes for CAIRGGANTGELFF.